This T cell receptor beta chain stems from a study of blood T cells in healthy people across ages. Germline V gives CDR1 SNHLY, CDR2 FYNNEI. This CDR3 is 14 amino acids long. V was cut by 7 bases and J by 4 bases, with 11 bases left in between. Study-level points and caveats: In long-lived donors, naive CD4+ cell counts and diversity exceeded those of aged donors.

Per individual sample, total RNA of at least 5 micrograms was extracted. As concerns this clonotype: Its specificity is unknown.

It was with a sample-barcoded 5' primer and a J-beta primer mix that a second PCR of roughly 7 to 12 cycles was run. Using its own MiXCR run on the 5' RACE reads, TCRdb lists one record per CDR3 protein. The table lists some 1.5 million distinct CDR3 sequences, approximately 42% of them singletons. The receptor's source is a woman younger than 30 in good health. The J gene is TRBJ1-6, the V gene TRBV2; TRBD1 might be the D (5 bases). What was sequenced was blood. The CDR3 nucleotides are TGTGCCAGCAAAGGGACGGATTATAATTCACCCCTCCACTTT. Its translation: CASKGTDYNSPLHF.